This note documents a single TCR beta chain sequence. Preparation of the TCRbeta library involved a method that used unique molecular identifiers. TCRdb re-derived calls from the PCR reads in MiXCR, one entry per CDR3 protein. The sample lists approximately 350,000 distinct CDR3 sequences, 10% seen once, with roughly 2.5% in the top ten. The CDR3 sequence is 15 residues long. J lost 3 bases, V lost 4 bases, and 7 bases had no gene match. Germline assignment: CDR1 WNHNN and CDR2 SYGVQD (reference sequence). These data come from a study of T-cell reconstitution after alpha-beta-depleted transplantation in children.

Source: PBMCs from the stem cell graft donor, taken from the stem cell graft. V is TRBV10-1 and J is TRBJ2-3; 7 bases match TRBD2. The sequence derives from a human donor who donated a stem cell graft to a child with acute lymphoblastic leukemia. CDR3: CASSVKSGKTDTQYF. The DNA of the CDR3 is TGCGCCAGCAGTGTTAAAAGCGGGAAGACAGATACGCAGTATTTT.